The present TCR beta chain was sequenced within a study of T-cell memory formation after mild COVID-19. Findings and limits, study-wide: The CD4+ clones that contracted clustered mainly within CM and EM, and the CD8+ clones concentrated in EMRA.

TCRdb processed the 5' RACE reads anew with MiXCR; each CDR3 protein has one entry. Of about 62,000 distinct CDR3 sequences in the sample, approximately 9% were seen once. The V end lost 0 bases, the J end lost 3 bases, and 9 bases lay between the germline ends. This CDR3 has 14 residues. From germline, CDR1 is SGHRS and CDR2 YFSETQ. This clonotype was found a few times. Its target is not known. This TCR came from a man younger than 30 who had mild COVID-19 (a few samples of this study predate the infection). Cell type and time point are not known. This chain links TRBV5-1 with TRBJ2-5; no reliable D call. The sequencing input was PBMCs or a T cell subset sorted from them (not recorded which). The CDR3 nucleotides read TGCGCCAGCAGCTTGGCCGAGATCGAAGAGACCCAGTACTTC. Encoded protein: CASSLAEIEETQYF.